This T cell receptor beta chain was sequenced for a study of cytomegalovirus exposure and HLA in healthy donors. Study-level findings and limits: A list of 150 to 200 TCR beta chains associated with cytomegalovirus was given. The productive fraction for most TCR beta V segments was about 90% or about 30% in an earlier analysis.

This CDR3 has 13 residues. Germline V gene data show CDR1 as MGHDK and CDR2 as SYGVNS. The ends were cut back, 2 bases at V and 1 base at J, with 5 bases in the middle. The primer mix had 60 Vbeta and 13 Jbeta primers. The protocol was immunoSEQ multiplex PCR, while the TCRdb copy is restricted to in-frame clones and leaves out a portion. The sample lists about 160,000 clones, roughly two thirds occurring once. On this clone: Its matching antigen is unknown.

Sequenced input: PBMCs. The receptor comes from a woman aged 25-40 years in good health and CMV-seronegative. The rearrangement uses TRBV25-1 and TRBJ1-1; maybe TRBD1 (5 bases). The CDR3 DNA follows: TGTGCCAGCAGTGAAAGGGGGAACACTGAAGCTTTCTTT. Protein product: CASSERGNTEAFF.